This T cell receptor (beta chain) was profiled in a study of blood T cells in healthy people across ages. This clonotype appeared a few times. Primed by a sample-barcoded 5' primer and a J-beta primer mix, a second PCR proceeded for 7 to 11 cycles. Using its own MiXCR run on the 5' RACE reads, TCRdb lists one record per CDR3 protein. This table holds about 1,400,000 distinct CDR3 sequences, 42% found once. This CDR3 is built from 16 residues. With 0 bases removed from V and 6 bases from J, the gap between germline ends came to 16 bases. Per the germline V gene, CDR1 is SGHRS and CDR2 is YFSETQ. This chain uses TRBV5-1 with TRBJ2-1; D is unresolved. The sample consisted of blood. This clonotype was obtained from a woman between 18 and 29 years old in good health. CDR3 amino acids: CASSLGLSRAGNEQFF. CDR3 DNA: TGCGCCAGCAGCTTGGGACTTTCCCGAGCAGGCAATGAGCAGTTCTTC. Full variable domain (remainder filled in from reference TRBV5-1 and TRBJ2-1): KAGVTQTPRYLIKTRGQQVTLSCSPISGHRSVSWYQQTPGQGLQFLFEYFSETQRNKGNFPGRFSGRQFSNSRSEMNVSTLELGDSALYLCASSLGLSRAGNEQFFGPGTRLTVL.